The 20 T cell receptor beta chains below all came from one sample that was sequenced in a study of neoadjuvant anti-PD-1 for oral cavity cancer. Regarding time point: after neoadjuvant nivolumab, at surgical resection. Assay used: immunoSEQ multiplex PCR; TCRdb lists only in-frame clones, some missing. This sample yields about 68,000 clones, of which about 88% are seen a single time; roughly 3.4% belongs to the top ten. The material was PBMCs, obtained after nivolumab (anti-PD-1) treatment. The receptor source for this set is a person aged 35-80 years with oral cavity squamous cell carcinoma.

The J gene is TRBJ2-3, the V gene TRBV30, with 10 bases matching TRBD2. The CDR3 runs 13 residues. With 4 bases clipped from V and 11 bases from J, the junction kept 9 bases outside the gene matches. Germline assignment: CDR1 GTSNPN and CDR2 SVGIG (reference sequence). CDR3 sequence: CAWKSSGSKGQYF. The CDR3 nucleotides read TGTGCCTGGAAGTCTAGCGGGAGCAAGGGGCAGTATTTT.

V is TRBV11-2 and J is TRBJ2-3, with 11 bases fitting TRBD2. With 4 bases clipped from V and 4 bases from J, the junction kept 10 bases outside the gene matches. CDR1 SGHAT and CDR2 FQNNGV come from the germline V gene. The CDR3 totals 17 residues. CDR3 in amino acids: CASSWVAGGLGADTQYF. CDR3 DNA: TGTGCCAGCAGCTGGGTAGCGGGAGGGTTGGGTGCAGATACGCAGTATTTT.

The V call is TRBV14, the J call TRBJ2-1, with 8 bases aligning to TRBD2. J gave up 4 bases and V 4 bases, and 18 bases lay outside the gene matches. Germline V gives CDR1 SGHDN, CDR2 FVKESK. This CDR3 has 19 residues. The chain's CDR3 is CASSRSSAGVFQVYNEQFF. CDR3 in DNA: TGTGCCAGCAGCCGTTCATCAGCGGGAGTGTTTCAGGTTTACAATGAGCAGTTCTTC.

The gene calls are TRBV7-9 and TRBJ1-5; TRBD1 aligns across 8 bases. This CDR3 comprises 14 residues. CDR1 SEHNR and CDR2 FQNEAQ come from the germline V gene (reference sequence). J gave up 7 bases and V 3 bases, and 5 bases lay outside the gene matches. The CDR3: CASSFGQGLQPQHF. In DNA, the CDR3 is TGTGCCAGCAGCTTCGGACAGGGCCTACAGCCCCAGCATTTT.

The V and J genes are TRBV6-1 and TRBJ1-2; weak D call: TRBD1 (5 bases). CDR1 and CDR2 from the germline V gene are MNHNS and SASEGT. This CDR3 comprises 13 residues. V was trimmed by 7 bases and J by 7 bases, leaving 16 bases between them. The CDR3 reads CASNRGQGGGYTF. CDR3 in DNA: TGTGCCAGCAACCGAGGGCAGGGAGGTGGCTACACCTTC.

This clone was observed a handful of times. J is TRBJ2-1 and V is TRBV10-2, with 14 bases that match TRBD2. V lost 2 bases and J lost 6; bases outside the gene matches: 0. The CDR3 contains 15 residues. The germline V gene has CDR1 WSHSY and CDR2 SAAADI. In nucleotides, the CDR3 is TGCGCCAGCAGTGAGGGGACTAGCGGGAGCAATGAGCAGTTCTTC. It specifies CASSEGTSGSNEQFF.

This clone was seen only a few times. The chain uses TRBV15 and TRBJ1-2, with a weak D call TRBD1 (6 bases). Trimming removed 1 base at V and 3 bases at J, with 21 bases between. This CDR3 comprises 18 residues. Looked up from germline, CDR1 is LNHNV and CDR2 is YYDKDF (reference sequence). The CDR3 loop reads CATSRGTLDRMEDYGYTF. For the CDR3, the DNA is TGTGCCACCAGCAGAGGGACCCTGGACAGAATGGAAGACTATGGCTACACCTTC.

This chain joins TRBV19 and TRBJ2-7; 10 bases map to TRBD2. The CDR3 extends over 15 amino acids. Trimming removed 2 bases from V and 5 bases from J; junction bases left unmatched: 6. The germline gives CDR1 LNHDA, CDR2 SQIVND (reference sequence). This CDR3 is CASSILAGGLDEQYF. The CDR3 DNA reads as TGTGCCAGTAGTATATTAGCGGGAGGTCTCGACGAGCAGTACTTC.

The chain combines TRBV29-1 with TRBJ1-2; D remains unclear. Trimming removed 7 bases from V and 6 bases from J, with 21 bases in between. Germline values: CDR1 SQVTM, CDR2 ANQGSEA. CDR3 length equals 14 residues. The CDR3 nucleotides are TGCAGCGACCTGGAAGGCCGGGGAGAGGATGGCTACACCTTC. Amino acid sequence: CSDLEGRGEDGYTF.

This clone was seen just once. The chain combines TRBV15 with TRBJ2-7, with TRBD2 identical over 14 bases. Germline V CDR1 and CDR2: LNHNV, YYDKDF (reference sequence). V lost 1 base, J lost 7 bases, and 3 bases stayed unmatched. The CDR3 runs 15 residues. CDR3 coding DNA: TGTGCCACCAGCAGAGGGACTAGCGGGAGGCTTGAGCAGTACTTC. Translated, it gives CATSRGTSGRLEQYF. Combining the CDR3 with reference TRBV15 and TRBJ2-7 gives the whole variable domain DAMVIQNPRYQVTQFGKPVTLSCSQTLNHNVMYWYQQKSSQAPKLLFHYYDKDFNNEADTPDNFQSRRPNTSFCFLDIRSPGLGDTAMYLCATSRGTSGRLEQYFGPGTRLTVT.

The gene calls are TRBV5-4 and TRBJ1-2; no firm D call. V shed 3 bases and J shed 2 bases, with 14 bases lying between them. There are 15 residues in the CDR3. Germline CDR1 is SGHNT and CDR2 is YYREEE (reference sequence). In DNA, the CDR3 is TGTGCCAGCAGCTCGTCGGGCGGTATAAACTATGGCTACACCTTC. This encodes CASSSSGGINYGYTF.

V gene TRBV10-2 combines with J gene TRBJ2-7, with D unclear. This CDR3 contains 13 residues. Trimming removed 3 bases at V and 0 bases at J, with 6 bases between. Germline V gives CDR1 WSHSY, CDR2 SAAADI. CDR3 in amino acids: CASSDWRSYEQYF. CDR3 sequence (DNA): TGCGCCAGCAGTGACTGGCGCTCCTACGAGCAGTACTTC.

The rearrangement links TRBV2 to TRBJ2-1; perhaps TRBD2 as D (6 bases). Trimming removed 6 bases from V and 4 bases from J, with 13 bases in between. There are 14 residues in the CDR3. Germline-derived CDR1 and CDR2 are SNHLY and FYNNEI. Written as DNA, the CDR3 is TGTGCCAGCAGGCCATTGGCGGGATACAATGAGCAGTTCTTC. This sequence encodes CASRPLAGYNEQFF.

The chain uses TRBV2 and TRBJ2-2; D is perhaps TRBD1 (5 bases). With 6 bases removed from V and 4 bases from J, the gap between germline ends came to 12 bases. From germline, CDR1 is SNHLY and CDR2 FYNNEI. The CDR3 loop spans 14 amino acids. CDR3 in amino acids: CASSPQRGTGELFF. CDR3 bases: TGTGCCAGCAGCCCTCAAAGGGGCACCGGGGAGCTGTTTTTT.

The CDR3 here is CATLGTVNTEAFF. As DNA, the CDR3 is TGTGCCACCCTTGGGACAGTGAACACTGAAGCTTTCTTT. This chain links TRBV2 with TRBJ1-1; 7 bases fit TRBD1. V gave up 10 bases and J gave up 0 bases; unmatched junction bases: 5. The CDR3 has 13 amino acids. CDR1 is SNHLY and CDR2 is FYNNEI in the germline V gene. The complete variable domain, with remaining parts taken from reference TRBV2 and TRBJ1-1, reads EPEVTQTPSHQVTQMGQEVILRCVPISNHLYFYWYRQILGQKVEFLVSFYNNEISEKSEIFDDQFSVERPDGSNFTLKIRSTKLEDSAMYFCATLGTVNTEAFFGQGTRLTVV.

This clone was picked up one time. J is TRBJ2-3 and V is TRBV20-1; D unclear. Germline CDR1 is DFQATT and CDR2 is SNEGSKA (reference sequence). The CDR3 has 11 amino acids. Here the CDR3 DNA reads TGCAGCATTGACGACACAGATACGCAGTATTTT. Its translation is CSIDDTDTQYF.

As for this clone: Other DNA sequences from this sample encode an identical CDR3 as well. The chain's CDR3 is CASSGLGAGETQYF. Here the CDR3 DNA reads TGTGCCAGCAGTGGGCTGGGGGCGGGAGAGACCCAGTACTTC. The chain carries TRBV6-1 and TRBJ2-5; possible D gene TRBD1, 6 bases. V lost 4 bases and J lost 4, with 13 bases in between. This CDR3 is 14 amino acids long. The V gene's germline CDR1 is MNHNS and CDR2 SASEGT.

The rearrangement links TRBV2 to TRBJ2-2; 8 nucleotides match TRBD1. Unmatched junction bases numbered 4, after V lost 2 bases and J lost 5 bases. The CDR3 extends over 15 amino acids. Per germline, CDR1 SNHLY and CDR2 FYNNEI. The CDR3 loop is CASSEQGATTGELFF. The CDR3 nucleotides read TGTGCCAGCAGTGAACAGGGGGCGACGACCGGGGAGCTGTTTTTT.

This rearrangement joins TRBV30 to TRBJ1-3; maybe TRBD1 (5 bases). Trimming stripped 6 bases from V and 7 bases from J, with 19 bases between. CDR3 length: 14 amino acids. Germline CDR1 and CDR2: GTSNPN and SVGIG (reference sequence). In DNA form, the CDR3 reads TGTGCCTGCCTGAGGGGTGAAAGAGGGAACACCATATATTTT. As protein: CACLRGERGNTIYF.

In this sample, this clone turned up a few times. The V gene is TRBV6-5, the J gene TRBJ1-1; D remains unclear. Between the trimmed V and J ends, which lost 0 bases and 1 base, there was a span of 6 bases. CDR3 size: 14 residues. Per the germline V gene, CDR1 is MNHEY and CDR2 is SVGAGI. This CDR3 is CASSYSSQNTEAFF. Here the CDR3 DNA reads TGTGCCAGCAGTTACTCGAGCCAGAACACTGAAGCTTTCTTT.